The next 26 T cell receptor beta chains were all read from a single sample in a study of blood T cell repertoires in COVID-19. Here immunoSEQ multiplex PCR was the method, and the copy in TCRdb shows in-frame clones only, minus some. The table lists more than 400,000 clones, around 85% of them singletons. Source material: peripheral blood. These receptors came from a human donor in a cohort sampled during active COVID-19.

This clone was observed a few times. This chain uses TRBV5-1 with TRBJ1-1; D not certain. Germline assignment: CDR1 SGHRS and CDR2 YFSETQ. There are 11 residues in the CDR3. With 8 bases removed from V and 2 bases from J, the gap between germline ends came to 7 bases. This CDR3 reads CASTFNTEAFF. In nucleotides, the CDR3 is TGCGCCAGTACATTTAACACTGAAGCTTTCTTT.

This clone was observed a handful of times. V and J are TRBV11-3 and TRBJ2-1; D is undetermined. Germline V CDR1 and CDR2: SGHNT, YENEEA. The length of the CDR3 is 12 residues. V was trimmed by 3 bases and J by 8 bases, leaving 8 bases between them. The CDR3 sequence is CASSFRSDEQFF. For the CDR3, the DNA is TGTGCCAGCAGCTTCCGGAGCGATGAGCAGTTCTTC.

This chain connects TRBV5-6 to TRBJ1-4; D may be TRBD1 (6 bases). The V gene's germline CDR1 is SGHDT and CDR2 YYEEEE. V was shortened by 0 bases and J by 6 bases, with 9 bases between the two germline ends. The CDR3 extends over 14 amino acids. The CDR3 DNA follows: TGTGCCAGCAGCTTGGCCAACAGGGATGAAAAACTGTTTTTT. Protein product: CASSLANRDEKLFF.

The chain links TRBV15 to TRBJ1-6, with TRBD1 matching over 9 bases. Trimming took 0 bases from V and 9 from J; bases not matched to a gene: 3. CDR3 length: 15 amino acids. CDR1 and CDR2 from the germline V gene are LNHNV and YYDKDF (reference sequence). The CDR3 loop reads CATSRDRDRVSPLHF. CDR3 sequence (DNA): TGTGCCACCAGCAGAGATCGGGACAGGGTTTCACCCCTCCACTTT.

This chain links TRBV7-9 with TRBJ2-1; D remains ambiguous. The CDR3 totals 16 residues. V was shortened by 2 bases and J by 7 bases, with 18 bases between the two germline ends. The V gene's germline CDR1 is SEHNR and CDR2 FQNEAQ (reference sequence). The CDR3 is CASSLTLTVASNEQFF. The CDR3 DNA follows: TGTGCCAGCAGCTTAACCTTGACGGTAGCTTCGAATGAGCAGTTCTTC. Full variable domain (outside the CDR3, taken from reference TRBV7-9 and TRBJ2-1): DTGVSQNPRHKITKRGQNVTFRCDPISEHNRLYWYRQTLGQGPEFLTYFQNEAQLEKSRLLSDRFSAERPKGSFSTLEIQRTEQGDSAMYLCASSLTLTVASNEQFFGPGTRLTVL.

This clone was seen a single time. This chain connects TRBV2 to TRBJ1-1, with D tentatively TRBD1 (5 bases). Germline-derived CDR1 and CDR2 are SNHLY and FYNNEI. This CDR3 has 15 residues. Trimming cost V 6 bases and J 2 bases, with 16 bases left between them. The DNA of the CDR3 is TGTGCCAGCAGGCCTCGGGGGGGGAGTAACACTGAAGCTTTCTTT. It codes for CASRPRGGSNTEAFF.

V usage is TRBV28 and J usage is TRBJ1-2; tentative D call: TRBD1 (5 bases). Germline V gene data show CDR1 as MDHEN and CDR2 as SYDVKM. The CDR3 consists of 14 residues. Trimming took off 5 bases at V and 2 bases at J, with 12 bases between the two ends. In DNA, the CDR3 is TGTGCCAGCAGTCTCAGGGCAGGGAACTATGGCTACACCTTC. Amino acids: CASSLRAGNYGYTF.

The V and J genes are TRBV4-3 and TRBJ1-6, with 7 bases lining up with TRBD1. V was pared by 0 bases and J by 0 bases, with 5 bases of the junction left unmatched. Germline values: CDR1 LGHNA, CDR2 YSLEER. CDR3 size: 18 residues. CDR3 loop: CASSQEPGQSSYNSPLHF. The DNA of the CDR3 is TGCGCCAGCAGCCAAGAGCCGGGACAGAGCTCCTATAATTCACCCCTCCACTTT.

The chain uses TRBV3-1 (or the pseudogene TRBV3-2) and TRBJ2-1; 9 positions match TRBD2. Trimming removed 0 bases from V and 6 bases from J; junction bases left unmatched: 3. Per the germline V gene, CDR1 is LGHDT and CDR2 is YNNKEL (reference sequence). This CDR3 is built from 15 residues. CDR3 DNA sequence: TGTGCCAGCAGCCAAGACCGCGGGAGGGGCAATGAGCAGTTCTTC. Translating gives CASSQDRGRGNEQFF.

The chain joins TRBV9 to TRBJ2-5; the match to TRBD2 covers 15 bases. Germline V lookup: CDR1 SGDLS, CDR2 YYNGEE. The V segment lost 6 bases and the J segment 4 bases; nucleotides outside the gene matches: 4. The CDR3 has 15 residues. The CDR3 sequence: CASTRGLAGGETQYF. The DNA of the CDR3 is TGTGCCAGCACGAGGGGACTAGCGGGAGGAGAGACCCAGTACTTC.

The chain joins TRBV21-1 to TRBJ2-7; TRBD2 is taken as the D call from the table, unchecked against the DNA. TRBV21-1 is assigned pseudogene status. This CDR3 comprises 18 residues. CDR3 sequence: CASSKVSTPGGFSYEQYF. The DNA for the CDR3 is TGTGCCAGCAGCAAAGTTTCTACTCCCGGGGGTTTTTCCTACGAGCAGTACTTC.

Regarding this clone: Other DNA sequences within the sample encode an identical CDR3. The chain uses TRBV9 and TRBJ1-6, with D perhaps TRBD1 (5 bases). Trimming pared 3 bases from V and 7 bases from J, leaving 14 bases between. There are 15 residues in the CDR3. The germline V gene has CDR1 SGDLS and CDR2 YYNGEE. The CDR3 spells CASSALTGGNSPLHF. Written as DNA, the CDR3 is TGTGCCAGCAGCGCACTCACAGGTGGAAATTCACCCCTCCACTTT.

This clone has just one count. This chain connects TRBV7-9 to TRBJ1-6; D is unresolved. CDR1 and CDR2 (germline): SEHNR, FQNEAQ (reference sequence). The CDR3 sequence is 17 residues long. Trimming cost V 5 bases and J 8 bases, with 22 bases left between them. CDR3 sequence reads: CASSPIGRGRFHSPLHF. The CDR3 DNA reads TGTGCCAGCAGCCCCATTGGGCGAGGGAGATTCCATTCACCCCTCCACTTT.

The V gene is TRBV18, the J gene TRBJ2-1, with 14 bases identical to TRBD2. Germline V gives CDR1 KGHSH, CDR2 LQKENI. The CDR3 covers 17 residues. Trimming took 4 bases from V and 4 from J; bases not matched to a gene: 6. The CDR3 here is CASSQGTSGSGYNEQFF. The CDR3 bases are TGTGCCAGCTCACAGGGGACTAGCGGGAGTGGATACAATGAGCAGTTCTTC. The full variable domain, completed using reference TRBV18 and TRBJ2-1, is NAGVMQNPRHLVRRRGQEARLRCSPMKGHSHVYWYRQLPEEGLKFMVYLQKENIIDESGMPKERFSAEFPKEGPSILRIQQVVRGDSAAYFCASSQGTSGSGYNEQFFGPGTRLTVL.

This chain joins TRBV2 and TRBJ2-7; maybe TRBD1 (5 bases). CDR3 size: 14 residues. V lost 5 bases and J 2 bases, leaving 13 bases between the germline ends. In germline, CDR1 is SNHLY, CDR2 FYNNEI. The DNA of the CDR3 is TGTGCCAGCAGTCCCTCCAGGGTCGCCTACGAGCAGTACTTC. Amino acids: CASSPSRVAYEQYF.

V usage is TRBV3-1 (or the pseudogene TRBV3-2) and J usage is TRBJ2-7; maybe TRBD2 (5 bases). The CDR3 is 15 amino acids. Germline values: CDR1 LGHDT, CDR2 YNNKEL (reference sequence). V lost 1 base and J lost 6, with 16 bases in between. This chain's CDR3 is CASSQGVGGSTEQYF. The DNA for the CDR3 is TGTGCCAGCAGCCAAGGGGTAGGTGGGAGTACCGAGCAGTACTTC.

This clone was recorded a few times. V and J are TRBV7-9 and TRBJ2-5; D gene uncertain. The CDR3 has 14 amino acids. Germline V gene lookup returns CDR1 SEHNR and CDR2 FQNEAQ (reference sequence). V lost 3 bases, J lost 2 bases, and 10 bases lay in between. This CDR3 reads CASSFSVSQETQYF. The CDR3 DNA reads TGTGCCAGCAGCTTTAGTGTGAGTCAAGAGACCCAGTACTTC.

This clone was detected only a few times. CDR3 residues: CASSLSSGANVLTF. CDR3 nucleotides: TGTGCCAGCAGTTTGAGCTCTGGGGCCAACGTCCTGACTTTC. V usage is TRBV28 and J usage is TRBJ2-6; D unclear. Between the trimmed V and J ends, which lost 3 bases and 0 bases, there was a span of 3 bases. The germline CDR1 and CDR2 sequences are MDHEN and SYDVKM. The CDR3 spans 14 residues.

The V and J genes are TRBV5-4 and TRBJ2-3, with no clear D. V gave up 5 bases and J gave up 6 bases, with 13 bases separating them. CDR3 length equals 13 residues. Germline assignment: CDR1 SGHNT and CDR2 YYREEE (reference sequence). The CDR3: CASSNVVTDTQYF. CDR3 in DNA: TGTGCCAGCAGTAACGTAGTAACGGATACGCAGTATTTT.

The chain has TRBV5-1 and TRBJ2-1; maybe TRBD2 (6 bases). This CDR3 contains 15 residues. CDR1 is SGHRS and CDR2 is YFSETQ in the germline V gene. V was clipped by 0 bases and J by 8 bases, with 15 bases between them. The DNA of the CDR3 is TGCGCCAGCAGCTTGGATATCGGGAGTAAGGATGAGCAGTTCTTC. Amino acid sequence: CASSLDIGSKDEQFF.

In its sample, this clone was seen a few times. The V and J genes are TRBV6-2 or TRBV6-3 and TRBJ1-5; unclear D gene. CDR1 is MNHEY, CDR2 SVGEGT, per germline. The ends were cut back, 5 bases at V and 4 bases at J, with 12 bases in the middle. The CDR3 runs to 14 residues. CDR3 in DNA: TGTGCCAGCAGTCGACATCTGGGTAATCAGCCCCAGCATTTT. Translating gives CASSRHLGNQPQHF.

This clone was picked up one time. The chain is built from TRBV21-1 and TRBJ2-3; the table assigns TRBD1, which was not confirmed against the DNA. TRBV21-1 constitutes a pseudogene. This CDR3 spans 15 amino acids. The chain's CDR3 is CASSKENRPTDTQYF. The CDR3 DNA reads TGTGCCAGCAGCAAAGAAAACAGACCCACAGATACGCAGTATTTT.

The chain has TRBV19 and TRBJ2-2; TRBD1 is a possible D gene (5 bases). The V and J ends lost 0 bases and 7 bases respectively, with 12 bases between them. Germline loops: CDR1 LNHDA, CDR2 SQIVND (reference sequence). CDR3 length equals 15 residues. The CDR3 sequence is CASSIDRPQGGELFF. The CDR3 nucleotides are TGTGCCAGTAGTATAGATCGTCCCCAGGGCGGGGAGCTGTTTTTT.

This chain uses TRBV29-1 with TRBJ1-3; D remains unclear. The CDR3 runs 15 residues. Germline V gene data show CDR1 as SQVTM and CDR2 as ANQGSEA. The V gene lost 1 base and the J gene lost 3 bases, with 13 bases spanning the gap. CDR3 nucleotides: TGCAGCGTTGAAGGGCACGGCGGCGGTGGAAACACCATATATTTT. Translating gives CSVEGHGGGGNTIYF.

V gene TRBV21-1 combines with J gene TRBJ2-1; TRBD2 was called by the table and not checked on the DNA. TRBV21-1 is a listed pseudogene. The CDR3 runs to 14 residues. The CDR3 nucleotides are TGTGCCAGCAGCAAAGCCCACGGGGGCAATGAGCAGTTCTTC. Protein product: CASSKAHGGNEQFF.

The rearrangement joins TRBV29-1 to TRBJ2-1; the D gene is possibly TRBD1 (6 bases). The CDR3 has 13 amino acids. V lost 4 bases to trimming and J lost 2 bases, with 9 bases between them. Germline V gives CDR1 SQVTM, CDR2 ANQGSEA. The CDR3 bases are TGCAGCGTTGGGGGGCGGACCTACAATGAGCAGTTCTTC. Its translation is CSVGGRTYNEQFF.